Following are 4 T cell receptor beta chains from one sample sequenced in a study of long-term antiretroviral therapy in people with HIV. The run of the v3.0 immunoSEQ assay was at survey level. TCRdb's copy holds only in-frame clones and misses some; the assay was immunoSEQ multiplex PCR. The sample consists of about 18,000 clones, roughly 91% of them appearing once. The sample was unsorted PBMCs, taken 3 years after starting antiretroviral therapy. These receptors all stem from a man over 45 with HIV.

CDR3 in DNA: TGTGCCAGCAGACAAGGACAGGGCACCGGGGAGCTGTTTTTT. Amino acids: CASRQGQGTGELFF. V gene TRBV6-6 combines with J gene TRBJ2-2; 8 positions agree with TRBD1. From germline, CDR1 is MNHNY and CDR2 SVGAGI (reference sequence). Trimming removed 6 bases from V and 4 bases from J; junction bases left unmatched: 4. CDR3 size: 14 residues.

The rearrangement joins TRBV30 to TRBJ1-5; TRBD1 matches 8 bases. The CDR3 is made up of 15 amino acids. The germline gives CDR1 GTSNPN, CDR2 SVGIG (reference sequence). The ends lost 3 bases at V and 6 bases at J; junction bases unmatched: 10. CDR3 residues: CAWSDGTGPAQPQHF. The DNA of the CDR3 is TGTGCCTGGAGCGACGGGACAGGTCCCGCTCAGCCCCAGCATTTT.

The V gene is TRBV10-3, the J gene TRBJ1-5, with a possible D match to TRBD1 (5 bases). The germline V gene encodes CDR1 ENHRY and CDR2 SYGVKD. V dropped 3 bases and J dropped 1 base, with 10 bases sitting between them. This CDR3 has 15 amino acids. CDR3 bases: TGTGCCATCAGTGACGGGACGGTCAGCAATCAGCCCCAGCATTTT. As protein: CAISDGTVSNQPQHF.

The V gene is TRBV18, the J gene TRBJ1-2; D may be TRBD1 (6 bases). Per germline, CDR1 KGHSH and CDR2 LQKENI. The CDR3 consists of 14 residues. Between the trimmed V and J ends, which lost 1 base and 7 bases, there was a span of 13 bases. CDR3 DNA: TGTGCCAGCTCACCACGGACAGCTGTTCTTGGCTACACCTTC. Translation: CASSPRTAVLGYTF.